The sequence of this TCR beta chain was determined in a study of shared clonotypes between healthy human individuals (dated by TCRdb to 2018 to 2021). Study-wide context: A couple of women and three men aged 18 to 49 years were included in the cohort. To increase sequencing depth and limit assay-specific biases, TCR repertoire library preparation and sequencing were carried out by different laboratories using diverse techniques. Blood TCR repertoires of about five healthy adults were deeply sequenced to estimate repertoire size and the extent of clonotype sharing between individuals. Per donor, three plates each were used for CD4 naive and CD4 memory, two for CD8 naive, and one for CD8 memory. Leukapheresis yielded between about 0.85 and 10 billion PBMCs per donor. Results and caveats for the whole study, not just this receptor: Sharing across a handful of donors was observed for roughly 5.4% of naive CD4, over 3% of naive CD8, roughly 2.4% of memory CD4, and roughly 0.4% of memory CD8 clonotypes. Rarefaction of sorted-subset datasets indicated incomplete sequencing despite the large sequencing depth. Higher generation probabilities were observed for clonotypes shared by all four sorted-subset donors than for non-shared clonotypes. Naive subsets generally had larger estimated clonotype richness than memory subsets. Because the study included only a small number of donors, the genetic and exposure-history diversity represented was limited. Only blood was sampled, and tissue TCR repertoires likely differ from those in blood. Pairwise subsampling indicated that sequencing depth was expected to affect the degree of clonotype sharing among donors.

Donors were healthy HIV-negative adults with no recently reported acute infections or vaccinations. Every donor was a Caucasian adult residing in Nashville, Tennessee, USA. CD4+ T cells were enriched through magnetic negative selection, after which naive cells were positively selected on CD45RA and the remaining negative fraction served as the memory subset. Blood was obtained by leukapheresis, after which PBMCs were separated by Ficoll-Histopaque density gradient centrifugation and cryopreserved in liquid nitrogen vapor phase. Analytical flow cytometry was used to check the purity and quantity of each magnetically sorted T cell population. Genomic DNA was isolated from each sorted fraction and quantified by UV absorbance on a Nanodrop 2000c. TCR CDR3 regions were amplified from genomic DNA by multiplex PCR using the deep immunoSEQ assay. For each cell subset, the extracted genomic DNA was distributed evenly across all wells of several immunoSEQ 96-well plates, and each plate served as one replicate. Each replicate PCR for sorted subsets received about 220 ng genomic DNA, equal to roughly 29,000 T cell genomes. Purified libraries were quantified with a Qubit 3.0 fluorometer, sized on a Bioanalyzer 2100, and re-quantified with the KAPA Library Quantification kit. A separate single-read 150-cycle Illumina NextSeq 550 flow cell was used to sequence each immunoSEQ 96-well plate. Per the authors' processing: Because the immunoSEQ output included only junctional sequences and no quality scores, the filtering could not be the same as the filtering used for full-length reads. To assign V/J genes and CDR3, sequences were annotated using PyIR, a Python wrapper for IgBLAST v1.9, with IMGT germline references. Reads were removed for weak V/J assignments (E-value above 1e-6), missing CDR3, stop codons, out-of-frame junctions, or ambiguous translated residues. A V3J clonotype was defined by an identical inferred V gene, J gene, and CDR3 amino acid sequence. To compute the percentage overlap between repertoires, the number of shared unique clonotypes was divided by the size of the smaller repertoire. Repertoire richness was assessed with RTK rarefaction, the Chao1 estimator, and Recon v2.1 estimates of unobserved clonotypes. Generation probabilities were computed with OLGA for all TCRbeta clonotypes obtained by the gDNA method from several donors. TCRdb limited this immuneACCESS table to in-frame rearrangements with V and J called. A share of clones is missing; checked studies link under half to unresolved V genes, and the rest is unexplained. That table gives V, J and clone size, and the DNA gave D and trimming. In this sample the table shows 550,000 to 850,000 clones, 55% to 80% of which occur a single time. The ten most abundant clones make up under 2% of the sample.

This clone was detected only a few times. Its antigen is still unknown. There are no base qualities to consult, and no much larger clone falls within one base. CDR1 is given as LNHDA and CDR2 as SQIVND, both from the germline V gene (reference sequence). There are 15 amino acids in the CDR3, from cysteine to phenylalanine inclusive. The DNA shown is the 45-base CDR3, in frame from base 1. The trim is 6 bases for V and 0 bases for J, with a gap of 12 bases between the germline ends. This chain is built from TRBV19 and TRBJ2-1, with no D gene named confidently. What was sequenced was memory CD4+ T cells sorted from blood. The cell subset or site label on this specimen signifies: CD45RA-negative fraction. This sequence originates from a woman in her 30s in good health. CDR3 protein: CASRLEANSYNEQFF. The nucleotide sequence is TGTGCCAGTAGGTTAGAGGCGAACTCCTACAATGAGCAGTTCTTC.